This is a list of T cell receptor beta chains from one sample in a study of beta chain features in type 1 diabetes. Sequencing was performed with immunoSEQ multiplex PCR; in TCRdb, only in-frame clones are kept and a portion is missing. The repertoire includes 280,000 or so clones, 15% of them detected once, and 0.015% sits in the top ten. Sequencing was done on a sample of naive CD4+ T cells from blood. Receptors originate from a man younger than 35 with type 1 diabetes. CDR3s include the opening cysteine and the closing phenylalanine or tryptophan. The D gene is left open where the match is weak. The size entry is marked missing in some rows and otherwise reads once, few, many or a size class.

D | size | J | V | DNA | CDR3
- | - | TRBJ1-4 | TRBV4-2 | TGTGCCAGCCTGGCCGGGGGAAAACTGTTTTTT | CASLAGGKLFF
TRBD2 | - | TRBJ2-3 | TRBV6-5 | TGTGCCAGCAGGCTAGCGGGGGCCTCCACAGATACGCAGTATTTT | CASRLAGASTDTQYF
- | few | TRBJ2-7 | TRBV21-1 | TGTGCCAGCTCGACAGCCCACGAGCAGTACTTC | CASSTAHEQYF
- | few | TRBJ2-7 | TRBV18 | TGTGCCAGCTCACCACCGGACAGCTCCTACGAGCAGTACTTC | CASSPPDSSYEQYF
TRBD1 | once | TRBJ1-2 | TRBV7-2 | TGTGCCAGCAGCTCACCCAGGGGGCTAGGGTCCCTTAACTATGGCTACACCTTC | CASSSPRGLGSLNYGYTF
- | - | TRBJ2-6 | TRBV29-1 | TGCAGCGTTGAGGCACGCTCTGGGGCCAACGTCCTGACTTTC | CSVEARSGANVLTF
- | - | TRBJ1-5 | TRBV7-2 | TGTGCCAGCAGCCCTCGACAGTCCCATAGCAATCAGCCCCAGCATTTT | CASSPRQSHSNQPQHF
- | once | TRBJ1-2 | TRBV5-4 | TGTGCCAGCACCCGGGACACTAACTATGGCTACACCTTC | CASTRDTNYGYTF
- | - | TRBJ2-1 | TRBV5-1 | TGCGCCAGCAGCTTGACAGCGGCAAGCTCCTACAATGAGCAGTTCTTC | CASSLTAASSYNEQFF
TRBD1 | few | TRBJ2-5 | TRBV28 | TGTGCCAGCAGTGGAGACAGGGGCGAGACCCAGTACTTC | CASSGDRGETQYF
- | - | TRBJ2-2 | TRBV30 | TGTGCCTGGATTTCGGGGGCGAACACCGGGGAGCTGTTTTTT | CAWISGANTGELFF
TRBD2 | - | TRBJ2-1 | TRBV5-4 | TGTGCCAGCAGCTCGGGTAGCGGGAGCTCCTACAATGAGCAGTTCTTC | CASSSGSGSSYNEQFF
- | - | TRBJ2-1 | TRBV7-6 | TGTGCCAGCAGCTCCAGCGGGCTAGCCTACAATGAGCAGTTCTTC | CASSSSGLAYNEQFF
- | few | TRBJ2-1 | TRBV19 | TGTGCCAGTAGTAGGGCGCAGAGCTCCTACAATGAGCAGTTCTTC | CASSRAQSSYNEQFF
TRBD2 | few | TRBJ2-1 | TRBV6-6 | TGTGCCAGCAGGCCGGGACTAGGACAACATGAGCAGTTCTTC | CASRPGLGQHEQFF
- | few | TRBJ2-3 | TRBV4-2 | TGTGCCAGCAGCCAAGGTCGGGGTACAGATACGCAGTATTTT | CASSQGRGTDTQYF
- | few | TRBJ2-7 | TRBV7-2 | TGTGCCAGCAGCTCAGGGGCCCCTGGGTACGAGCAGTACTTC | CASSSGAPGYEQYF
- | few | TRBJ1-5 | TRBV30 | TGTGCCTGGAGTAAGGGGGACGGTCAGCCCCAGCATTTT | CAWSKGDGQPQHF
- | few | TRBJ2-3 | TRBV5-1 | TGCGCCAGCAGCTTGGCCGTAGATACGCAGTATTTT | CASSLAVDTQYF
- | few | TRBJ1-5 | TRBV19 | TGTGCCAGTAGTATTCCGGATCAGCCCCAGCATTTT | CASSIPDQPQHF
- | few | TRBJ1-5 | TRBV19 | TGTGCCAGTAGTATAGGCCCGCGCGGGACGAGCAATCAGCCCCAGCATTTT | CASSIGPRGTSNQPQHF
TRBD1 | few | TRBJ1-2 | TRBV6-6 | TGTGCCAGCGGGTTAAAAACAGGGGTCTATGGCTACACCTTC | CASGLKTGVYGYTF
TRBD2 | - | TRBJ2-1 | TRBV30 | TGTGCCTGGAGTGTAATTCGGGGCCGACTAGCGGGAAGTTGGGATGAGCAGTTCTTC | CAWSVIRGRLAGSWDEQFF
- | few | TRBJ1-5 | TRBV5-1 | TGCGCCAGCAGCTTGAACACCGATAGCAATCAGCCCCAGCATTTT | CASSLNTDSNQPQHF
TRBD1 | - | TRBJ2-1 | TRBV19 | TGTGCCAGTAGTATAAGACAGGGTTCCTACAATGAGCAGTTCTTC | CASSIRQGSYNEQFF
TRBD2 | few | TRBJ2-5 | TRBV30 | TGTGCCTGGGGGGGACTAGCGGGGCGGATTATCGACCAGTACTTC | CAWGGLAGRIIDQYF
TRBD1 | few | TRBJ2-5 | TRBV29-1 | TGCAGCGTGGGACAGGGAACAGAGACCCAGTACTTC | CSVGQGTETQYF
TRBD1 | - | TRBJ1-2 | TRBV30 | TGTGCCTGGAGTGTACGATACAGGGGGGATAACTATGGCTACACCTTC | CAWSVRYRGDNYGYTF
TRBD1 | - | TRBJ2-3 | TRBV30 | TGTGCCTGGGGCCGACAGGGGTCGCAGTATTTT | CAWGRQGSQYF
- | - | TRBJ1-2 | TRBV9 | TGTGCCAGCAGCGTAGCTCAGGAGGCGGGCTATGGCTACACCTTC | CASSVAQEAGYGYTF
- | few | TRBJ2-3 | TRBV29-1 | TGCAGCGTTGAGGGGCGGTACACAGATACGCAGTATTTT | CSVEGRYTDTQYF